The clone carrying this T cell receptor beta chain was seen a handful of times. Its antigen is unidentified. This record comes from a study of blood T cells in healthy people across ages. Points from the study as a whole: There were more naive CD4+ cells and higher diversity in long-lived donors than in aged donors. The unknown donor CMV status may have confounded expanded clonotype changes. Diversity of TCR beta correlated strongly with naive T cell percentage.

The use of a sample-barcoded 5' primer and a J-beta primer mix characterized a second PCR of roughly 7 to 12 cycles. MiXCR, applied by TCRdb to the 5' RACE reads, yields one record per CDR3 protein. The table records about 730,000 distinct CDR3 sequences, 40% to 45% of them present only once. Total RNA, at least 5 micrograms per sample, came from PBMCs. The CDR3 length is 15 residues. CDR1 SQVTM and CDR2 ANQGSEA come from the germline V gene. The V segment lost 4 bases and the J segment 5 bases; nucleotides outside the gene matches: 10. The rearrangement links TRBV29-1 to TRBJ2-2; TRBD1 matches at 7 bases. Sequencing was performed on blood. This sequence was found in a woman aged 60-75 years in good health. CDR3 sequence reads: CSVAVPQGSTGELFF. DNA for the CDR3: TGCAGCGTTGCTGTCCCACAGGGGTCGACCGGGGAGCTGTTTTTT.